The rows below give T cell receptor beta chains drawn from one sample of a study of T-cell memory formation after mild COVID-19. One entry per CDR3 protein results from TCRdb running MiXCR on the 5' RACE reads. Here the sample spans around 5,000 distinct CDR3 sequences, roughly 44% being singletons. The specimen was PBMCs or a T cell subset sorted from them (not recorded which). The origin of the receptors is an adult who had mild COVID-19 (a few samples of this study predate the infection). Cell type and time point are not known. CDR3s include the opening cysteine and the closing phenylalanine or tryptophan. Each record gives: D gene, V gene, J gene, clone size, CDR3 protein, CDR3 DNA. D genes are given only for firm matches. Clone size is given for some rows only: seen once, a few or many times, or a class if the clone is expanded.

-	TRBV29-1	TRBJ2-7	-	CSVEVRADEQYF	TGCAGCGTTGAAGTTCGGGCAGACGAGCAGTACTTC
TRBD2	TRBV12-3/TRBV12-4	TRBJ2-7	-	CASSPIGGGIYEQYF	TGTGCCAGCAGCCCTATTGGCGGGGGTATCTACGAGCAGTACTTC
TRBD1	TRBV10-1	TRBJ2-3	-	CASSDYRTGGPDTQYF	TGCGCCAGCAGTGATTACCGGACAGGGGGTCCAGATACGCAGTATTTT
TRBD2	TRBV12-3/TRBV12-4	TRBJ2-5	-	CASSPGTSGKETQYF	TGTGCCAGCAGTCCCGGGACTAGCGGGAAAGAGACCCAGTACTTC
-	TRBV18	TRBJ1-2	medium-sized	CASSHYGKTEGYTF	TGTGCCAGCTCCCACTACGGAAAAACAGAAGGCTACACCTTC
-	TRBV7-6	TRBJ2-1	many	CASSPGYEQFF	TGTGCCAGCAGCCCTGGGTATGAGCAGTTCTTC
-	TRBV6-5	TRBJ1-5	-	CASSYSRDQPQHF	TGTGCCAGCAGTTACTCCAGGGATCAGCCCCAGCATTTT
-	TRBV9	TRBJ1-1	medium-sized	CASSTMTVGTEAFF	TGTGCCAGCAGCACCATGACAGTCGGCACTGAAGCTTTCTTT
-	TRBV5-4	TRBJ2-1	many	CASSLGAGGIGDNEQFF	TGTGCCAGCAGCTTGGGAGCCGGGGGAATTGGAGACAATGAGCAGTTCTTC
TRBD2	TRBV20-1	TRBJ2-5	medium-sized	CSAPPRGAQETQYF	TGCAGTGCTCCCCCGCGGGGGGCGCAAGAGACCCAGTACTTC
-	TRBV5-4	TRBJ2-1	many	CASSRDSGGEQFF	TGTGCCAGCAGCAGAGATTCTGGGGGTGAGCAGTTCTTC
-	TRBV4-1	TRBJ2-2	medium-sized	CASSQPISGGTGELFF	TGCGCCAGCAGCCAACCAATCTCCGGAGGAACCGGGGAGCTGTTTTTT
TRBD1	TRBV4-1	TRBJ2-1	medium-sized	CASSQGRDSYNEQFF	TGCGCCAGCAGCCAAGGAAGGGACAGCTACAATGAGCAGTTCTTC
-	TRBV12-3/TRBV12-4	TRBJ1-1	medium-sized	CASTPPRAVNTEAFF	TGTGCCAGCACCCCGCCGAGGGCGGTGAACACTGAAGCTTTCTTT
-	TRBV4-3	TRBJ2-1	medium-sized	CASSQVPAPDNEQFF	TGCGCCAGCAGCCAAGTACCGGCTCCGGACAATGAGCAGTTCTTC
TRBD2	TRBV5-1	TRBJ2-3	medium-sized	CASSFLAGVTDTQYF	TGCGCCAGCAGCTTTCTAGCGGGGGTCACAGATACGCAGTATTTT
-	TRBV24-1	TRBJ1-5	-	CATSEQANQPQHF	TGTGCCACCAGTGAACAGGCGAATCAGCCCCAGCATTTT
-	TRBV24-1	TRBJ2-2	many	CATSDVRTGELFF	TGTGCCACCAGTGATGTTCGGACCGGGGAGCTGTTTTTT
TRBD2	TRBV6-2/TRBV6-3	TRBJ2-1	medium-sized	CASSYFSGGPYNEQFF	TGTGCCAGCAGTTACTTCTCGGGGGGTCCGTACAATGAGCAGTTCTTC
TRBD1	TRBV6-6	TRBJ2-5	-	CASSYSTGGSKTQYF	TGTGCCAGCAGTTACTCGACAGGGGGTTCGAAGACCCAGTACTTC
-	TRBV28	TRBJ1-2	many	CASRTGLYGYTF	TGTGCCAGCAGAACAGGGCTCTATGGCTACACCTTC
-	TRBV7-3	TRBJ2-1	large	CASSPEKGGSYNEQFF	TGTGCCAGCAGCCCTGAAAAGGGTGGCTCCTACAATGAGCAGTTCTTC
-	TRBV7-6	TRBJ2-1	once	CGSSPGYYQFF	TGTGGCAGCAGCCCCGGCTACTATCAGTTCTTC
TRBD1	TRBV10-3	TRBJ2-6	medium-sized	CASRQGMYGANVLTF	TGTGCCTCGAGACAGGGCATGTATGGGGCCAACGTCCTGACTTTC
-	TRBV9	TRBJ2-7	-	CASSVEGTPYEQYF	TGTGCCAGCAGCGTAGAGGGAACACCTTACGAGCAGTACTTC
TRBD2	TRBV7-6	TRBJ2-1	medium-sized	CASSRIAGDYNEQFF	TGTGCCAGCAGCCGAATAGCGGGGGACTACAATGAGCAGTTCTTC
-	TRBV24-1	TRBJ2-5	many	CATSDAGEGRETQYF	TGTGCCACCAGTGATGCAGGGGAGGGTCGGGAGACCCAGTACTTC
-	TRBV11-2	TRBJ2-1	-	CASSQAGGGQFF	TGTGCCAGCAGCCAAGCAGGGGGGGGACAGTTCTTC
-	TRBV24-1	TRBJ2-3	once	CATSDQFPDTQYF	TGTGCCACCAGTGACCAGTTCCCCGATACGCAGTATTTT
-	TRBV6-2/TRBV6-3	TRBJ2-3	-	CASRLGRILDTQYF	TGTGCCAGCAGGTTGGGCCGGATTCTCGATACGCAGTATTTT
TRBD2	TRBV27	TRBJ2-3	-	CASSLGGLSTDTQYF	TGTGCCAGCAGTTTAGGGGGACTAAGCACAGATACGCAGTATTTT
-	TRBV29-1	TRBJ2-3	-	CSVGYGGSTDTQYF	TGCAGCGTTGGGTATGGGGGGAGTACAGATACGCAGTATTTT
-	TRBV7-2	TRBJ2-3	-	CASSLGSMNTQYF	TGTGCCAGCAGCTTAGGGTCGATGAATACGCAGTATTTT
-	TRBV4-1	TRBJ2-5	once	CASSRLKGEETQYF	TGCGCCAGCAGCCGTCTCAAAGGGGAGGAGACCCAGTACTTC
-	TRBV21-1	TRBJ1-2	medium-sized	CASSKGQPYTF	TGTGCCAGCAGCAAAGGACAGCCCTACACCTTC
-	TRBV10-3	TRBJ2-3	-	CAISLGLGTDTQYF	TGTGCCATCAGTTTAGGGTTGGGCACAGATACGCAGTATTTT
TRBD1	TRBV6-5	TRBJ1-1	medium-sized	CASSPPLPGGAGAFF	TGTGCCAGCAGTCCACCGCTCCCAGGGGGCGCGGGAGCTTTCTTT
TRBD2	TRBV7-2	TRBJ2-7	medium-sized	CASRVELAGTYEQYF	TGTGCCAGCAGGGTGGAACTAGCGGGGACCTACGAGCAGTACTTC
TRBD1	TRBV12-3/TRBV12-4	TRBJ2-7	medium-sized	CASSGTGAEQYF	TGTGCCAGCAGTGGGACAGGTGCCGAGCAGTACTTC
TRBD1	TRBV7-8	TRBJ1-1	medium-sized	CASSSDRDTEAFF	TGTGCCAGCAGCTCAGACAGGGACACTGAAGCTTTCTTT
TRBD2	TRBV20-1	TRBJ2-1	-	CSAISKGTNYNEQFF	TGCAGTGCTATAAGTAAGGGGACTAACTACAATGAGCAGTTCTTC
-	TRBV5-1	TRBJ2-4	-	CASSLAGALLAKNIQYF	TGCGCCAGCAGCTTGGCAGGTGCCCTCCTAGCCAAAAACATTCAGTACTTC
-	TRBV20-1	TRBJ2-1	medium-sized	CSASQGGNEQFF	TGCAGTGCTAGTCAGGGGGGCAATGAGCAGTTCTTC
TRBD2	TRBV5-6	TRBJ2-3	-	CASSPIAGRTDTQYF	TGTGCCAGCAGCCCGATAGCGGGCCGCACAGATACGCAGTATTTT
TRBD1	TRBV10-3	TRBJ2-2	medium-sized	CAINKGQDGRTENTGELFF	TGTGCCATCAACAAAGGACAGGACGGACGGACGGAGAACACCGGGGAGCTGTTTTTT
TRBD1	TRBV10-3	TRBJ1-1	medium-sized	CAISDSRTGVTEAFF	TGTGCCATCAGTGATTCCCGGACAGGGGTCACTGAAGCTTTCTTT
-	TRBV6-2/TRBV6-3	TRBJ2-5	medium-sized	CASRRTVMAETQYF	TGTGCCAGCAGAAGGACAGTCATGGCGGAGACCCAGTACTTC
-	TRBV6-2/TRBV6-3	TRBJ1-1	-	CASSYSSAWGTEAFF	TGTGCCAGCAGTTACTCGTCAGCGTGGGGCACTGAAGCTTTCTTT
-	TRBV7-2	TRBJ1-1	medium-sized	CASSLHFSGVAAFF	TGTGCCAGCAGCTTACATTTTTCGGGCGTCGCGGCTTTCTTT
-	TRBV25-1	TRBJ2-5	large	CASSAIQSYQETQYF	TGTGCCAGCAGTGCCATCCAGAGCTACCAAGAGACCCAGTACTTC
TRBD2	TRBV23-1	TRBJ2-5	-	CASSLGTSQETQYF	TGCGCCAGCAGTCTCGGGACTAGCCAAGAGACCCAGTACTTC